In this sample, the clone carrying this T cell receptor (beta chain) turned up many times. The antigen remains unidentified. The sample originates from a study of identical twins. MiXCR was run by TCRdb on the 5' RACE reads, yielding one entry per CDR3 protein. The table lists about 250,000 distinct CDR3 sequences, around 8% of them singletons. V shed 8 bases and J 5 bases; nucleotides not matched to a gene: 6. The CDR3 is made up of 14 amino acids. Points from the study as a whole: Insertions ran lower in abundant cord blood beta clonotypes, though not in memory repertoires. Because invariant MAIT and iNKT cells could be present, zero-insertion analyses could be partly confounded.

In addition, the sample was reused for a study of yellow fever vaccine responses in identical twins.

Input material: CD8+ T cells sorted from blood. The V call is TRBV12-3 or TRBV12-4, the J call TRBJ2-3; 11 nucleotides align to TRBD1. The source of this sequence is a woman younger than 30 in good health. The CDR3 spells CASVTGTGGDTQYF. The DNA of the CDR3 is TGTGCCAGCGTCACCGGGACAGGGGGAGATACGCAGTATTTT.